The T cell receptor beta chain described here comes from a study of shared clonotypes between healthy human individuals. The CDR3 totals 14 residues. Germline CDR1 and CDR2: SNHLY and FYNNEI. J lost 9 bases, V lost 6 bases, and 8 bases had no gene match. Measured with immunoSEQ multiplex PCR; TCRdb has only the in-frame clones, and not every one. The sample includes roughly 2.4 million clones, under 97% seen only once; the top ten take over 0.1%. This rearrangement joins TRBV2 to TRBJ2-1, with 10 bases aligning to TRBD2. This receptor was obtained from a man in his late teens or twenties in good health. Sequencing was done on a sample of naive CD4+ T cells sorted from blood. Subset defined: CD45RA+ positively selected. CDR3 in DNA: TGTGCCAGCAGGGGTAGCGGGGGGCGTGGTGAGCAGTTCTTC. Translation: CASRGSGGRGEQFF.